This T cell receptor (beta chain) was documented in a study of blood T cell repertoires in COVID-19. Produced via immunoSEQ multiplex PCR; TCRdb's table is partial and in-frame only. The sample has about 140,000 clones; 87% are singletons. The germline gives CDR1 KGHSH, CDR2 LQKENI. The CDR3 contains 14 residues. V lost 3 bases and J lost 6; bases outside the gene matches: 8. The sequencing sample was made of peripheral blood. The TCR comes from a man between 45 and 60 years old who had recovered from COVID-19. The gene calls are TRBV18 and TRBJ2-7; TRBD1 matches at 7 bases. CDR3 bases: TGTGCCAGCTCACCGGGACAGACTCACGGCGAGCAGTACTTC. This gives the protein CASSPGQTHGEQYF.